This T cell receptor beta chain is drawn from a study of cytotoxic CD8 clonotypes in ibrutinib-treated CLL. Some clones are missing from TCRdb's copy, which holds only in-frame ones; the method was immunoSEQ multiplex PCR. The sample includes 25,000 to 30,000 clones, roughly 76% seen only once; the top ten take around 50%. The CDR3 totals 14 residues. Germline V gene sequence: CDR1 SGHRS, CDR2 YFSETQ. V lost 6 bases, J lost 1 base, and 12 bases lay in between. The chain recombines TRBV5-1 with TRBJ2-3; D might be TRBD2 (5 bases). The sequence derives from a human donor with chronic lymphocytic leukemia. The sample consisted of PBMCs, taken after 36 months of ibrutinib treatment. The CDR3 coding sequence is TGCGCCAGCACGGACTTGGCGGGCACAGATACGCAGTATTTT. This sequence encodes CASTDLAGTDTQYF.